This TCR beta chain was observed in a study of T cell responses to AZD1222 COVID-19 vaccine. Regarding the study as a whole: Among the donors, most were white British and more were female, and clonal diversity was possibly underestimated. CD4 TCRs covered the whole spike, strongest at regions 160-218 and 743-854.

Some second doses came at about 4 weeks and others at about 12 weeks; these were pooled. Deletions cut 4 bases from V and 8 bases from J, with 10 bases between. The CDR3 consists of 13 residues. Germline CDR1 SGHTS, CDR2 YDEGEE. Comment on this clone: The antigen is unknown.

The table came from immunoSEQ multiplex PCR; TCRdb's copy has only in-frame clones and leaves some out. The table shows 70,000 to 95,000 clones, with roughly nine tenths occurring only once. V usage is TRBV5-8 and J usage is TRBJ1-6, with a tentative D call TRBD1 (6 bases). The clonotype comes from an adult who received the AZD1222 COVID-19 vaccine. This specimen was peripheral blood, taken 28 days after the second AZD1222 dose. The CDR3 is CASSQGMDSPLHF. The CDR3, as DNA: TGTGCCAGCAGCCAGGGGATGGATTCACCCCTCCACTTT.